The present entry profiles one T cell receptor beta chain with its context. As yet, its antigen is unknown. The sample belongs to a study of cytomegalovirus exposure and HLA in healthy donors. Study-wide results and limits: Several of the most significant clusters appeared, in a later analysis, to be linked to common viral pathogens.

PCR used 60 Vbeta primers and 13 Jbeta primers. Generated by immunoSEQ multiplex PCR, the TCRdb table keeps only in-frame clones and is missing some. The sample lists 60,000 to 85,000 clones, roughly 81% occurring once. CDR3 length: 15 residues. J was trimmed by 3 bases and V by 2 bases; bases with no gene match: 4. Per the germline V gene, CDR1 is LNHDA and CDR2 is SQIVND (reference sequence). The rearrangement links TRBV19 to TRBJ2-1, with 7 nucleotides matching TRBD2. The specimen was PBMCs. The origin of this receptor is a human donor in good health. The CDR3 loop is CASSIWGLFYNEQFF. The CDR3 nucleotides read TGTGCCAGTAGTATATGGGGACTATTCTACAATGAGCAGTTCTTC.